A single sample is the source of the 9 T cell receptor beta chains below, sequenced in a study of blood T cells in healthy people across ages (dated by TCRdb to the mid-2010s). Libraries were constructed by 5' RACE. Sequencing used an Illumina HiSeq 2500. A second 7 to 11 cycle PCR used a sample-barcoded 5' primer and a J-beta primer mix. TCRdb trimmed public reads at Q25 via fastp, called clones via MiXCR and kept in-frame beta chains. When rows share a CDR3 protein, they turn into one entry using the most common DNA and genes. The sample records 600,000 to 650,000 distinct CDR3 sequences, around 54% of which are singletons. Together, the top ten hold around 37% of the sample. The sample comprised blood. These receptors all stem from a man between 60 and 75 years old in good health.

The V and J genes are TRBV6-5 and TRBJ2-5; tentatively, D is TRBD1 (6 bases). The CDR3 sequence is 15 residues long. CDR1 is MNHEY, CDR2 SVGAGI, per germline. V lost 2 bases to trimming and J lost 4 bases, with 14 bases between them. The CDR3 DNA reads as TGTGCCAGCAGTTACCAGCCGGGGACACCAGAGACCCAGTACTTC. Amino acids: CASSYQPGTPETQYF.

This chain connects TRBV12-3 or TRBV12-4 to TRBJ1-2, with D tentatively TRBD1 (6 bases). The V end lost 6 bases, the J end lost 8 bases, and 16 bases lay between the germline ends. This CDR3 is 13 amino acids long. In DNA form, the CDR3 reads TGTGCCAGCAGCATGGCCCCGGGGGCCGGCTACACCTTC. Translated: CASSMAPGAGYTF.

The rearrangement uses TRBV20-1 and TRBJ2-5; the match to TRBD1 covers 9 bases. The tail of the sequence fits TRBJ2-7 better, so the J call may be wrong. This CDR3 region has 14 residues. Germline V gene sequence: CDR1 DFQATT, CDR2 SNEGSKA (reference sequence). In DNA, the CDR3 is TGCAGTGCTAGAATACAGGGGGCGCGTGACGAGCAGTACTTC. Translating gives CSARIQGARDEQYF.

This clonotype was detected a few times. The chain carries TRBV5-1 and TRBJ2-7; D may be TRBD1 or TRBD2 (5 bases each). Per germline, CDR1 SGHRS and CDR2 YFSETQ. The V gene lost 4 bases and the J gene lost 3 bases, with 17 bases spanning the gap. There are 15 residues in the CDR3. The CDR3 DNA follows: TGCGCCAGCAGCGCGTCGGGGCAGGTTGTCTACGAGCAGTACTTC. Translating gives CASSASGQVVYEQYF.

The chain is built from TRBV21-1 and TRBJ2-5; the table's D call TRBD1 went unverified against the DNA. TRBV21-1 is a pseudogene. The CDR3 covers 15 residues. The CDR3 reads CASSKKAPGLETQYF. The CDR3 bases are TGTGCCAGCAGCAAAAAGGCACCAGGGTTAGAGACCCAGTACTTC.

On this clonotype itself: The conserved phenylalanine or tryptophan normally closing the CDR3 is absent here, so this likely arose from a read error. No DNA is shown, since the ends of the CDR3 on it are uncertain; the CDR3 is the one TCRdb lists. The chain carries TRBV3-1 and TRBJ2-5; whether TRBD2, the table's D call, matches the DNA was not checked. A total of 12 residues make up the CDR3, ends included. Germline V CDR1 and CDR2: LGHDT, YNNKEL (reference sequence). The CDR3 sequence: CASSQGLAGWYL.

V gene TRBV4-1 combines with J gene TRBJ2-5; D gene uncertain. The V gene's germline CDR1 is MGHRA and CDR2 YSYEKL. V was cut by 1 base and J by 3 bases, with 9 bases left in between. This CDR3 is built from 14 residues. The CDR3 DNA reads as TGCGCCAGCAGCCAAGTTAGTAGGGAAGAGACCCAGTACTTC. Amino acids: CASSQVSREETQYF.

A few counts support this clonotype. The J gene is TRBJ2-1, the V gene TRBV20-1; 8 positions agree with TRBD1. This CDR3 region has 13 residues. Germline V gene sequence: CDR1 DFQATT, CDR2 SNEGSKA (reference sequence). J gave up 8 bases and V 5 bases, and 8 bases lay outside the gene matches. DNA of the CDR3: TGCAGTGCTTTCCAGGGGGCGCGGGATGAGCAGTTCTTC. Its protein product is CSAFQGARDEQFF.

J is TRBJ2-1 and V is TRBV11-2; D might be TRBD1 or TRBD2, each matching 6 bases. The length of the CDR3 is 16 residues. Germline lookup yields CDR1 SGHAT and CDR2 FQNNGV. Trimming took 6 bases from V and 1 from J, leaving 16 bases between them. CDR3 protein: CASRWMRGASYNEQFF. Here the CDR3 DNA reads TGTGCCAGCAGATGGATGAGGGGGGCTTCCTACAATGAGCAGTTCTTC.